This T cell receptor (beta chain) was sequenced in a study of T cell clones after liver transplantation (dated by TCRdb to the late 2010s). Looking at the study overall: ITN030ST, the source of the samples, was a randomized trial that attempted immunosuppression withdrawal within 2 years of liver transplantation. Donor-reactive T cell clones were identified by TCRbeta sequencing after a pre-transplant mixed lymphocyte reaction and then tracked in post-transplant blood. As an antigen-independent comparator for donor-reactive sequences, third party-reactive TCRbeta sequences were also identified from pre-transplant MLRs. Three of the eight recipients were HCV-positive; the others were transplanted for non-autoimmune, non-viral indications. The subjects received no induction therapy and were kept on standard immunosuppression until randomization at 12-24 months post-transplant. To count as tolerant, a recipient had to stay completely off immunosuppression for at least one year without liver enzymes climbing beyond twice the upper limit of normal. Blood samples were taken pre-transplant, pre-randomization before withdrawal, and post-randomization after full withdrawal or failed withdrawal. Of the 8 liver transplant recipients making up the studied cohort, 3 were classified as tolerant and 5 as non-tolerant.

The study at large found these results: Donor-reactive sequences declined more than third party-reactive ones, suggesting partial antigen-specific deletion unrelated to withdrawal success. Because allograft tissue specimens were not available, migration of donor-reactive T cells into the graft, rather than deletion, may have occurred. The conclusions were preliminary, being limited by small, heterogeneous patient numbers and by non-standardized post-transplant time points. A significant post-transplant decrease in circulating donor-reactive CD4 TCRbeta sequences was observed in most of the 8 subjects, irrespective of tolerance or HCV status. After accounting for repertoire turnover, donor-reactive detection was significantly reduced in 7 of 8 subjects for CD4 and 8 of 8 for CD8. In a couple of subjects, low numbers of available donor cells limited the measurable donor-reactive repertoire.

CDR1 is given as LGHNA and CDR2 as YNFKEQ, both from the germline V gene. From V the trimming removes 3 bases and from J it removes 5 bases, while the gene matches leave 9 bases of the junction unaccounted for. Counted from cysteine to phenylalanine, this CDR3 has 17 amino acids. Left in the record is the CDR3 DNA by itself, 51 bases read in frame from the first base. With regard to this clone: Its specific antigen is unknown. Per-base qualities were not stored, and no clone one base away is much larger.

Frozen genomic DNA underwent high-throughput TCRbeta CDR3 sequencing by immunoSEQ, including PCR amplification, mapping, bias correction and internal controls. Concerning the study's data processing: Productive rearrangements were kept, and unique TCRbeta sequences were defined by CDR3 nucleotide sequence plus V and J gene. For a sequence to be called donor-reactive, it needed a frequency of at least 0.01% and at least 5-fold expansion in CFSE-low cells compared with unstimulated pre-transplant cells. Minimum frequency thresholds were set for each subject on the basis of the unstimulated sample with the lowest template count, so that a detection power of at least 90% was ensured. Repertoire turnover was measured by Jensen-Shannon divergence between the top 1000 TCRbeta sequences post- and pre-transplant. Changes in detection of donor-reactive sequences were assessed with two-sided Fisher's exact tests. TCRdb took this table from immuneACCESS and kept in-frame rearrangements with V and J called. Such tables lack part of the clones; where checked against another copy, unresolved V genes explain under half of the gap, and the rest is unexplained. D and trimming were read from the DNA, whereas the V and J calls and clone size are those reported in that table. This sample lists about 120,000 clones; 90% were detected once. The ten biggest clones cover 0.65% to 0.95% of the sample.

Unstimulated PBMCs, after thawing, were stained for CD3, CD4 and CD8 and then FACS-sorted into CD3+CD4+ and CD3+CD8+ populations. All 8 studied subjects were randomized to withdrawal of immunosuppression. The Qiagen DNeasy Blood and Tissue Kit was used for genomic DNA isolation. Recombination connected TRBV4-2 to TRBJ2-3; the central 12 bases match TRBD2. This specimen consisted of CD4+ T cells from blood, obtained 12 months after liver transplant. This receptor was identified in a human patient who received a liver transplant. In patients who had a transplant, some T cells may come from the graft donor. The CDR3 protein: CASSHETSGRGGDTQYF. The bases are TGTGCCAGCAGCCATGAGACTAGCGGGAGAGGCGGAGATACGCAGTATTTT.